The 18 T cell receptor beta chains below were found in one sample sequenced in a study of T cell changes during pregnancy in multiple sclerosis. Generated by immunoSEQ multiplex PCR, the TCRdb table keeps only in-frame clones and is missing some. The sample has about 92,000 clones, under 95% seen once. Specimen: peripheral blood, collected in the first trimester of pregnancy. These receptors came from a female donor with multiple sclerosis, enrolled in a pregnancy study.

The chain has TRBV5-6 and TRBJ2-1; no clear D gene. This CDR3 is 13 amino acids long. The V end was cut by 1 base, the J end by 4 bases, with 6 bases between. Germline assignment: CDR1 SGHDT and CDR2 YYEEEE. The CDR3 nucleotides read TGTGCCAGCAGCTTGCCGACATACAATGAGCAGTTCTTC. Translated: CASSLPTYNEQFF.

This chain connects TRBV7-8 to TRBJ2-7; 7 bases align to TRBD1. V was clipped by 7 bases and J by 2 bases; unmatched bases: 5. This CDR3 is built from 13 residues. Germline CDR1 is SGHVS and CDR2 is FQNEAQ. CDR3 DNA sequence: TGTGCCAGCACCCCCCAGGGGGCCTACGAGCAGTACTTC. It specifies CASTPQGAYEQYF.

This chain joins TRBV15 and TRBJ2-1; TRBD1 aligns across 7 bases. The CDR3 spans 12 residues. The V segment lost 8 bases and the J segment 4 bases; nucleotides outside the gene matches: 2. From germline, CDR1 is LNHNV and CDR2 YYDKDF (reference sequence). As DNA, the CDR3 is TGTGCCACCCGGGACAGTTACAATGAGCAGTTCTTC. This gives the protein CATRDSYNEQFF.

The rearrangement joins TRBV28 to TRBJ2-7, with 10 bases fitting TRBD1. Looked up from germline, CDR1 is MDHEN and CDR2 is SYDVKM. This CDR3 comprises 16 residues. The trim removed 5 bases at V and 5 bases at J, leaving 12 bases unmatched. The CDR3 nucleotides read TGTGCCAGCAGTAAGGACAGGGGGGGTAAGTCCAACGAGCAGTACTTC. It translates to CASSKDRGGKSNEQYF.

This clone was detected only a few times. J is TRBJ1-5 and V is TRBV5-6; no definite D call. Germline values: CDR1 SGHDT, CDR2 YYEEEE. V was trimmed by 0 bases and J by 4 bases, leaving 8 bases between them. The CDR3 length is 14 residues. CDR3 nucleotide sequence: TGTGCCAGCAGCTTGGGGGGAGGGAATCAGCCCCAGCATTTT. Residues: CASSLGGGNQPQHF.

Written as DNA, the CDR3 is TGTGCCAGCAGTTTGGGGACAGGCTATGGCTACACCTTC. Encoded protein: CASSLGTGYGYTF. The rearrangement uses TRBV27 and TRBJ1-2; TRBD1 matches 8 bases. CDR3 length equals 13 residues. J gave up 4 bases and V 3 bases, and 1 base lay outside the gene matches. CDR1 is MNHEY and CDR2 is SMNVEV in the germline V gene (reference sequence).

This rearrangement joins TRBV29-1 to TRBJ1-3; 9 nucleotides align to TRBD1. J was trimmed by 0 bases and V by 7 bases; bases with no gene match: 13. The germline V gene encodes CDR1 SQVTM and CDR2 ANQGSEA. This CDR3 has 17 amino acids. The CDR3 bases are TGCAGCGAGCCCCCGGGACAGGGATCTAGCTCTGGAAACACCATATATTTT. This sequence encodes CSEPPGQGSSSGNTIYF.

The chain has TRBV2 and TRBJ2-3; TRBD2 matches 11 bases. CDR1 is SNHLY and CDR2 is FYNNEI in the germline V gene. There are 17 residues in the CDR3. V shed 5 bases, J shed 0 bases, and the junction held 7 bases outside the gene matches. CDR3 sequence: CASSYGTSGFSTDTQYF. The CDR3, as DNA: TGTGCCAGCAGTTATGGGACTAGCGGATTTAGCACAGATACGCAGTATTTT.

The V call is TRBV29-1, the J call TRBJ2-5; 7 nucleotides align to TRBD1. Germline V gives CDR1 SQVTM, CDR2 ANQGSEA. CDR3 length equals 13 residues. The V and J ends lost 4 bases and 4 bases, in that order; junction bases with no gene match: 6. The CDR3 region has the DNA TGCAGCGTTGCTACAGGGGCGGGAGAGACCCAGTACTTC. It specifies CSVATGAGETQYF.

The chain is built from TRBV18 and TRBJ1-3, with a weak D call TRBD1 (5 bases). Germline V gives CDR1 KGHSH, CDR2 LQKENI. V was pared by 3 bases and J by 0 bases, with 6 bases between. This CDR3 comprises 14 residues. CDR3 nucleotide sequence: TGTGCCAGCTCACCGACAGCCTCTGGAAACACCATATATTTT. Amino acids: CASSPTASGNTIYF.

This clone was seen once. The chain has TRBV7-3 and TRBJ1-1; D is undetermined. Germline-derived CDR1 and CDR2 are SGHTA and FQGTGA. The V end lost 4 bases, the J end lost 1 base, and 10 bases lay between the germline ends. This CDR3 has 14 residues. CDR3 coding DNA: TGTGCCAGCAGCTCTGGCAGATCGAACACTGAAGCTTTCTTT. Its protein product is CASSSGRSNTEAFF.

The rearrangement uses TRBV5-1 and TRBJ2-2; possible D gene TRBD1, 6 bases. Germline assignment: CDR1 SGHRS and CDR2 YFSETQ. Trimming stripped 0 bases from V and 4 bases from J, with 19 bases between. The CDR3 has 18 residues. In nucleotides, the CDR3 is TGCGCCAGCAGCTTGGTTCTAGGCGGCAGGGGAAGCACCGGGGAGCTGTTTTTT. Its translation is CASSLVLGGRGSTGELFF.

V gene TRBV7-3 combines with J gene TRBJ1-1; D gene uncertain. CDR3 length equals 14 residues. The germline gives CDR1 SGHTA, CDR2 FQGTGA. Trimming cost V 2 bases and J 1 base, with 8 bases left between them. CDR3 amino acids: CASSLSPGNTEAFF. DNA for the CDR3: TGTGCCAGCAGCTTATCACCGGGGAACACTGAAGCTTTCTTT.

The CDR3 here is CSVEGTGPYNEQFF. Written as DNA, the CDR3 is TGCAGCGTTGAGGGGACAGGGCCATACAATGAGCAGTTCTTC. V gene TRBV29-1 combines with J gene TRBJ2-1; 9 bases match TRBD1. Germline CDR1 is SQVTM and CDR2 is ANQGSEA. V shed 3 bases, J shed 4 bases, and the junction held 4 bases outside the gene matches. This CDR3 spans 14 amino acids.

V usage is TRBV19 and J usage is TRBJ2-6; 7 bases are shared with TRBD1. CDR3 size: 16 residues. The trim removed 4 bases at V and 0 bases at J, leaving 3 bases unmatched. Germline CDR1 reads LNHDA; CDR2 reads SQIVND (reference sequence). This chain's CDR3 is CASSRQGRSGANVLTF. In nucleotides, the CDR3 is TGTGCCAGTAGTAGACAGGGACGCTCTGGGGCCAACGTCCTGACTTTC.

The chain employs TRBV18 and TRBJ2-6; D may be TRBD2 (5 bases). CDR1 KGHSH and CDR2 LQKENI come from the germline V gene. V gave up 4 bases and J gave up 4 bases, with 14 bases separating them. CDR3 length: 16 amino acids. The CDR3 region is CASSRPLGSGANVLTF. CDR3 coding DNA: TGTGCCAGCTCACGACCACTAGGGTCGGGGGCCAACGTCCTGACTTTC.

This clone was counted a single time. This chain joins TRBV7-8 and TRBJ2-7; a possible D gene is TRBD2 (6 bases). Trimming pared 7 bases from V and 3 bases from J, leaving 10 bases between. CDR1 is SGHVS, CDR2 FQNEAQ, per germline. This CDR3 spans 12 amino acids. DNA for the CDR3: TGTGCCAGCACCATGGGGGGCTACGAGCAGTACTTC. Translation gives CASTMGGYEQYF.

The chain employs TRBV28 and TRBJ2-7; TRBD1 agrees at 9 bases. This CDR3 contains 14 residues. Germline V gene lookup returns CDR1 MDHEN and CDR2 SYDVKM. With 2 bases clipped from V and 6 bases from J, the junction kept 5 bases outside the gene matches. CDR3 region: CASSLLTGGREQYF. In DNA form, the CDR3 reads TGTGCCAGCAGTTTACTGACAGGGGGTCGCGAGCAGTACTTC.